This entry describes one T cell receptor (beta chain). The antigen remains undetermined. Starting from genomic DNA, TCR beta CDR3 was amplified through two-round multiplex PCR. Primers specific to each TRBV and TRBJ gene were used in first-round PCR. TCRdb recomputed calls from the multiplex PCR reads with MiXCR, one row per CDR3 protein. The sample contains around 19,000 distinct CDR3 sequences, 40% to 55% of which appear only once. The CDR3 has 15 residues. Between the trimmed V and J ends, which lost 5 bases and 3 bases, there was a span of 17 bases. Per germline, CDR1 SGHTA and CDR2 FQGTGA. This sample is part of a study of prognosis after radiotherapy for stage I lung cancer. Study observations and caveats: Medians of about 10,000 versus 6,900 showed unique TCR clone counts falling after stereotactic body radiation therapy.

The material was PBMCs, obtained before or after stereotactic body radiation therapy (not recorded which). The V and J genes are TRBV7-3 and TRBJ2-7, with D possibly being TRBD1 or TRBD2 (5 bases each). This receptor was taken from a donor older than 45 with non-small cell lung cancer. CDR3 in DNA: TGTGCCAGCAGCCCGCAGGGAACTGGGGGCTACGAGCAGTACTTC. Its translation: CASSPQGTGGYEQYF.